This T cell receptor (beta chain) was profiled in a study of cytomegalovirus exposure and HLA in healthy donors. CDR1 MNHNY and CDR2 SVGAGI come from the germline V gene (reference sequence). This CDR3 has 16 residues. The V gene lost 11 bases and the J gene lost 1 base, with 24 bases spanning the gap. PCR employed 60 Vbeta and 13 Jbeta primers. The data were produced by immunoSEQ multiplex PCR, yet TCRdb's version contains in-frame clones alone and is incomplete. The repertoire holds 130,000 or so clones, with over 65% as singletons. In the case of this clone: Its antigen remains unknown.

Points from the study as a whole: The likely explanation for a cluster of highly shared sequence variants was sequencing artifact. Associated with HLA alleles at 0.05 false discovery rate in a later analysis were 16,951 TCR beta sequences. According to an earlier analysis, most TCR beta V segments yielded productive rearrangements about 87% or about 30% of the time.

Material: PBMCs. The sequence was collected from a middle-aged woman in good health and CMV-seronegative. This chain uses TRBV6-6 with TRBJ2-7; D perhaps matches TRBD2 (5 bases). The CDR3 nucleotides are TGTGCCGGCACCGACGCGGCGGGTGCTCTTTCCTACGAGCAGTACTTC. This encodes CAGTDAAGALSYEQYF.